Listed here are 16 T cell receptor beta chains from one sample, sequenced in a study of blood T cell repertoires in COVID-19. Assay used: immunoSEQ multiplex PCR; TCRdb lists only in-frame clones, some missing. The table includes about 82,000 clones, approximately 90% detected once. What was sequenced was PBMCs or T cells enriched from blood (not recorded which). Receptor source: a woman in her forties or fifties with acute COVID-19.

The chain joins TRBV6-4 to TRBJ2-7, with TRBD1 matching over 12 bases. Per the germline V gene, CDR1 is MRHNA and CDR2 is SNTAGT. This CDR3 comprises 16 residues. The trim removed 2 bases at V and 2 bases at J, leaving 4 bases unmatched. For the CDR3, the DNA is TGTGCCAGCAGTGACCGGGACAGGGGGCGCACCTACGAGCAGTACTTC. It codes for CASSDRDRGRTYEQYF.

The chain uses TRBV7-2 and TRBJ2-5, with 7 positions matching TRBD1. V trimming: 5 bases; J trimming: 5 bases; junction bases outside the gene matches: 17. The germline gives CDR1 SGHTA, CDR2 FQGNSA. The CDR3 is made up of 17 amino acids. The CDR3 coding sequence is TGTGCCAGCAGCCAAAACCCTACATCGACAGGGTGGGAGACCCAGTACTTC. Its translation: CASSQNPTSTGWETQYF.

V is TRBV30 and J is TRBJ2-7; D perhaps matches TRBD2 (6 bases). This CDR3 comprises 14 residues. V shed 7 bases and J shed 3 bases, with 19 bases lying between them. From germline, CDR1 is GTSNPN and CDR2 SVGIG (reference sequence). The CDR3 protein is CASWVTPEGYEQYF. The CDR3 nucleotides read TGTGCCTCGTGGGTAACGCCGGAGGGCTACGAGCAGTACTTC.

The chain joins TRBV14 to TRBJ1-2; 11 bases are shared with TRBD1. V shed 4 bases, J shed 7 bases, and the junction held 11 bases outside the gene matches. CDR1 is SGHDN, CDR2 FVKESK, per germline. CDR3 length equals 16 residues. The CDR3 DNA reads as TGTGCCAGCAGCCCCCGGGACAGGGGGAGGATGAGTGGCTACACCTTC. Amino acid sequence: CASSPRDRGRMSGYTF.

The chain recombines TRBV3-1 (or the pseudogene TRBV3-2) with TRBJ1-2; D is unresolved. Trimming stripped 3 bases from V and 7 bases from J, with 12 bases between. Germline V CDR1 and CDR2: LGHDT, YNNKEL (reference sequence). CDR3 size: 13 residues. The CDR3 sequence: CASSHIGSGGYTF. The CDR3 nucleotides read TGTGCCAGCAGCCATATAGGGAGTGGTGGCTACACCTTC.

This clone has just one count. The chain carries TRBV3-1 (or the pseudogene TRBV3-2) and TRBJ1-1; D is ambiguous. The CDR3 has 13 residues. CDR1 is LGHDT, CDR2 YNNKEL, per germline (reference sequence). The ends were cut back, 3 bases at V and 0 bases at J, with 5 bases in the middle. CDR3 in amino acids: CASSHGMNTEAFF. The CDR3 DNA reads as TGTGCCAGCAGCCATGGCATGAACACTGAAGCTTTCTTT.

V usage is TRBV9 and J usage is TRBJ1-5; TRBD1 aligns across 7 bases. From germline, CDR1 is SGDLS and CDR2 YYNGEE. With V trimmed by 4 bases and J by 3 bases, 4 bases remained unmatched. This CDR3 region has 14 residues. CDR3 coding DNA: TGTGCCAGCAGCCGGGGGACAGACAATCAGCCCCAGCATTTT. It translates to CASSRGTDNQPQHF.

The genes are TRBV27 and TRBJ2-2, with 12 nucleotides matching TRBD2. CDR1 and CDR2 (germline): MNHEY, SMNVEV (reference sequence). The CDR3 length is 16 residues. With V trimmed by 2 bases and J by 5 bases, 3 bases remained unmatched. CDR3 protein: CASSLLGLAGTGELFF. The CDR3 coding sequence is TGTGCCAGCAGTTTACTCGGACTAGCGGGGACCGGGGAGCTGTTTTTT.

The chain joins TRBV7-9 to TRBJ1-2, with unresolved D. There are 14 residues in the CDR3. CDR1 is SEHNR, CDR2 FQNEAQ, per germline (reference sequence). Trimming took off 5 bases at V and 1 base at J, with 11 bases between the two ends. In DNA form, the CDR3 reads TGTGCCAGCAGCCCACCGGTTATTAACTATGGCTACACCTTC. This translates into CASSPPVINYGYTF.

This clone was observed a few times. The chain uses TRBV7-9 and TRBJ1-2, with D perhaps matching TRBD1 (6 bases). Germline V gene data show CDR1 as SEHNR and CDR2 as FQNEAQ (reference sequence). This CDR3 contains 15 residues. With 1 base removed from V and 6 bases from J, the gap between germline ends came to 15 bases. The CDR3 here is CASSLDLARGDGYTF. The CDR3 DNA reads TGTGCCAGCAGCTTAGATCTGGCCAGGGGTGATGGCTACACCTTC.

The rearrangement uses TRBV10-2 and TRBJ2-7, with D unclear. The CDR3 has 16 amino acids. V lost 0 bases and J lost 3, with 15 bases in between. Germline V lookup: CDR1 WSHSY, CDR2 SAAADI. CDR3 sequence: CASSESLRIPYYEQYF. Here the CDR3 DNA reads TGCGCCAGCAGTGAGTCGCTGAGAATACCCTACTACGAGCAGTACTTC.

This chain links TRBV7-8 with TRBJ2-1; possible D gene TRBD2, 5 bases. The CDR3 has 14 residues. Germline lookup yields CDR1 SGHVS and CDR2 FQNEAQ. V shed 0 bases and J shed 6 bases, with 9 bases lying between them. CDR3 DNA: TGTGCCAGCAGCTTAGCGCTTGCGGGCAATGAGCAGTTCTTC. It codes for CASSLALAGNEQFF.

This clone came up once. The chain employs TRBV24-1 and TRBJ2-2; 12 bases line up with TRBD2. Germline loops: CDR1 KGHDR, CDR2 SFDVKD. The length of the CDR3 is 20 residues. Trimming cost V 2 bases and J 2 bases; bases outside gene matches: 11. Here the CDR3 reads CATSDSGTAGLAGNTGELFF. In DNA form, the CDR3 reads TGTGCCACCAGTGATTCTGGAACCGCTGGACTAGCGGGAAACACCGGGGAGCTGTTTTTT.

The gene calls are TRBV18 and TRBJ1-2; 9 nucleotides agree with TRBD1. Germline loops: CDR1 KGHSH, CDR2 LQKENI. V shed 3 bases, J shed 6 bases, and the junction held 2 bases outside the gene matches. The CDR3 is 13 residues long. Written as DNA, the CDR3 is TGTGCCAGCTCACCTGGGACAGGGAATGGCTACACCTTC. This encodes CASSPGTGNGYTF. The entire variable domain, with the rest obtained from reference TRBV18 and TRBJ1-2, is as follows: NAGVMQNPRHLVRRRGQEARLRCSPMKGHSHVYWYRQLPEEGLKFMVYLQKENIIDESGMPKERFSAEFPKEGPSILRIQQVVRGDSAAYFCASSPGTGNGYTFGSGTRLTVV.

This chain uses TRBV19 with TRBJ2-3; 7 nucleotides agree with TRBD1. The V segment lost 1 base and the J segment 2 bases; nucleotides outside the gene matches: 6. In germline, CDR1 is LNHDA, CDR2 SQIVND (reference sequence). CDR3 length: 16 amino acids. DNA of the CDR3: TGTGCCAGTAGTATAGGGGGACAGACCCACACAGATACGCAGTATTTT. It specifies CASSIGGQTHTDTQYF.

DNA of the CDR3: TGTGCCAGCAGTTTTAGCGGGAGTTTCGCATATTTT. Translating it yields CASSFSGSFAYF. The chain carries TRBV28 and TRBJ2-3; TRBD2 agrees at 9 bases. This CDR3 contains 12 residues. Germline CDR1 MDHEN, CDR2 SYDVKM. J gave up 15 bases and V 3 bases, and 7 bases lay outside the gene matches.